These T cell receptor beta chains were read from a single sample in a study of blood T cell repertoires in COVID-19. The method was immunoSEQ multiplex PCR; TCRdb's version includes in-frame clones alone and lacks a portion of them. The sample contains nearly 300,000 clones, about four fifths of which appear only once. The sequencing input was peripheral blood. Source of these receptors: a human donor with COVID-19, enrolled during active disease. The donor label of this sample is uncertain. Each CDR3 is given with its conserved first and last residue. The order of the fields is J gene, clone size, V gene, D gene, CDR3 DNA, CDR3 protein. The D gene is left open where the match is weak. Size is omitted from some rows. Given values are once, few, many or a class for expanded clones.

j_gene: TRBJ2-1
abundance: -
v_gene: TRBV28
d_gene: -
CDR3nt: TGTGCCAGCACGGGGAATGAGCAGTTCTTC
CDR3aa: CASTGNEQFF

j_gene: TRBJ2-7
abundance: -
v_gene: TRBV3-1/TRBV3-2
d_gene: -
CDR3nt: TGTGCCAGCAGCCCGGCGGGCCTCTCCTACGAGCAGTACTTC
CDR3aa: CASSPAGLSYEQYF

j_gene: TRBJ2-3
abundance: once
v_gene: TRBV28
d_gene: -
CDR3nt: TGTGCCACCCGCGGGACCCTCTCTTCCACAGATACGCAGTATTTT
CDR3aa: CATRGTLSSTDTQYF

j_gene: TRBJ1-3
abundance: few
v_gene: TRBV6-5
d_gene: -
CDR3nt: TGTGCCAGCAGTTCTCAGGTTAACTCTGGAAACACCATATATTTT
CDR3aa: CASSSQVNSGNTIYF

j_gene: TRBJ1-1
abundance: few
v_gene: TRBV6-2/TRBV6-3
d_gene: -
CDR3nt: TGTGCCAGCAGTGTGGACCGGGGCACTGAAGCTTTCTTT
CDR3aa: CASSVDRGTEAFF

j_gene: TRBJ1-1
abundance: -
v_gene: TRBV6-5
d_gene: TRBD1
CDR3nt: TGTGCCAGCAAGGGTGTCAACAGGGGGAACACTGAAGCTTTCTTT
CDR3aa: CASKGVNRGNTEAFF

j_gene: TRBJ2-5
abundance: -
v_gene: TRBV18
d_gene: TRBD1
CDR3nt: TGTGCCAGCTCTCCAACAGGGGAAGAGACCCAGTACTTC
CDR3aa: CASSPTGEETQYF

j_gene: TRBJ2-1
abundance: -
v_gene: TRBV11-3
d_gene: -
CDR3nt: TGTGCCAGCAGCTTAGATCATAACTTGCATGGAGGCAATGAGCAGTTCTTC
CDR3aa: CASSLDHNLHGGNEQFF

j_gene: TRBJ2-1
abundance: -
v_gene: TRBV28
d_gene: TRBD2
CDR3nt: TGTGCCAGCAGTCCTCAACTAGCGACTAATGAGCAGTTCTTC
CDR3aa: CASSPQLATNEQFF

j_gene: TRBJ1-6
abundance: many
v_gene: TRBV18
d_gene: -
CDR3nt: TGTGCCAGCTCACCGCAAGCTTATAATTCACCCCTCCACTTT
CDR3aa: CASSPQAYNSPLHF

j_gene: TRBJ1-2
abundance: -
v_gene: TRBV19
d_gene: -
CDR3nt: TGTGCCAGTGGATTCAGGGGAACCGCGGGCTACACCTTC
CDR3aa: CASGFRGTAGYTF

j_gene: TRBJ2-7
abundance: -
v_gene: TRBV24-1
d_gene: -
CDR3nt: TGTGCCACCAGTGAGCCACTCATAAGCTACGAGCAGTACTTC
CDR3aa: CATSEPLISYEQYF

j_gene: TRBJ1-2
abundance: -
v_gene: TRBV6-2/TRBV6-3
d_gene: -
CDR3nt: TGTGCCAGCAGTTACGGTCAGGGCTGGCTGTGGGGCTACACCTTC
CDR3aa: CASSYGQGWLWGYTF

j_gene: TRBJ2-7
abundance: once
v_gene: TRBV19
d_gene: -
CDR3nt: TGTGCCAGACGGGACACCGCCTACGAGCAGTACTTC
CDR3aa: CARRDTAYEQYF

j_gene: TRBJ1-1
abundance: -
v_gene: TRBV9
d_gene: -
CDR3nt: TGTGCCAGCAGCGACAGCGGGGGGGCGAGAACTGAAGCTTTCTTT
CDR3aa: CASSDSGGARTEAFF

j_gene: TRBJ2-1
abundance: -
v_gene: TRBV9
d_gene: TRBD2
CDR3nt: TGTGCCAGCAGCGGGCGACTAGCGGACAGCTCCTACAATGAGCAGTTCTTC
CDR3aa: CASSGRLADSSYNEQFF

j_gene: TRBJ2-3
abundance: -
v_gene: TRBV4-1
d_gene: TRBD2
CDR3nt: TGCGCCAGCAGCCTCAGCGGGACCAGCACAGATACGCAGTATTTT
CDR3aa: CASSLSGTSTDTQYF

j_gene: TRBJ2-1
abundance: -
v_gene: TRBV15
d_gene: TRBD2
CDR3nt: TGTGCCACCAGCAGATGGACTAGCGGGAGGGGTGCTGAGCAGTTCTTC
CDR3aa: CATSRWTSGRGAEQFF

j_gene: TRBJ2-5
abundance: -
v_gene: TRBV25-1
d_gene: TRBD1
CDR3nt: TGTGCCAGCAGTGACAGGGGGCCGATGGAGACCCAGTACTTC
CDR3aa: CASSDRGPMETQYF

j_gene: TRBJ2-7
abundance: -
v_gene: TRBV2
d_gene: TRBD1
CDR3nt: TGTGCCAGCCGAAGGACAGGCCAGTCTGGCGAGCAGTACTTC
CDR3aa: CASRRTGQSGEQYF

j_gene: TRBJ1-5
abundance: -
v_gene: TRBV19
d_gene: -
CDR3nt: TGTGCCAGTAGGAGCGACAGGCGCGATCAGCCCCAGCATTTT
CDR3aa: CASRSDRRDQPQHF

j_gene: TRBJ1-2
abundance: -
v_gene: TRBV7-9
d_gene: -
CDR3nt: TGTGCCAGCAGCCTACAGGGACATCCTGGCTACACCTTC
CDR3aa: CASSLQGHPGYTF

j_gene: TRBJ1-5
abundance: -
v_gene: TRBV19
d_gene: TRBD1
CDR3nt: TGTGCCAGTAAGGCGGGACAGGGGGGATGGCAGCCCCAGCATTTT
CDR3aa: CASKAGQGGWQPQHF

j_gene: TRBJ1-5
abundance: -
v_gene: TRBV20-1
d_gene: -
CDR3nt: TGCAGTGCTGGCAGAACGTCCCAGCATTTT
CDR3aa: CSAGRTSQHF

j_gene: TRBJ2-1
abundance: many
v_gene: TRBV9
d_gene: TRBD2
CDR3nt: TGTGCCAGCAGCTTTCTCGGACTAGCGGGAGGAGGAAGGGATGAGCAGTTCTTC
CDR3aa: CASSFLGLAGGGRDEQFF

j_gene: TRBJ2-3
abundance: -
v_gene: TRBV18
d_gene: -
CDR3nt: TGTGCCAGCTCACCCCTCTTGTTCGAGCCCACAGAGGGCACACACACAGATACGCAGTATTTT
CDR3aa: CASSPLLFEPTEGTHTDTQYF

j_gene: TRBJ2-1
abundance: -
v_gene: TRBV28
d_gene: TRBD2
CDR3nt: TGTGCCAGCAGCGGACTAGCGGGTCCTCGTAGACACAATGAGCAGTTCTTC
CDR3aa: CASSGLAGPRRHNEQFF

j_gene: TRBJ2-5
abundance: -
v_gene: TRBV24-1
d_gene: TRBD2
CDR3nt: TGTGCCACCAGTCGAGCGGGAGGACTACAAGAGACCCAGTACTTC
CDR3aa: CATSRAGGLQETQYF

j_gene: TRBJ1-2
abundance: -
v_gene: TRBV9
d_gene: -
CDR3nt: TGTGCCAGCAGCGTAGGGAAGGGGGGGTTATATGGCTACACCTTC
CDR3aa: CASSVGKGGLYGYTF

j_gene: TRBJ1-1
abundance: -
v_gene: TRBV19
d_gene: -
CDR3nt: TGTGCCAGTACCCCGTGGGGGAGGGATAACACTGAAGCTTTCTTT
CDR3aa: CASTPWGRDNTEAFF

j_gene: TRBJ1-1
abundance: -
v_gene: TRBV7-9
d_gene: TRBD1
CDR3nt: TGTGCCAGCAGCCCTGTGGGGGGCGACAGGGTAGAAGCTTTCTTT
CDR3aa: CASSPVGGDRVEAFF

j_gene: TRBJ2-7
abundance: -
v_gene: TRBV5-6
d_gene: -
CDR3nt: TGTGCCAGCGGACGGGACGGGAGCTCCTACGAGCAGTACTTC
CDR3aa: CASGRDGSSYEQYF

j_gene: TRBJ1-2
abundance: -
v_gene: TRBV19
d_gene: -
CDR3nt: TGTGCCAGTAGAACAGGTGATGGCTACACCTTC
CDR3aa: CASRTGDGYTF

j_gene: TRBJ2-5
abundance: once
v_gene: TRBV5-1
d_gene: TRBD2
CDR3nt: TGCGCCAGCAGCCAGACTAGCGTGGAGACCCAGTACTTC
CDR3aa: CASSQTSVETQYF

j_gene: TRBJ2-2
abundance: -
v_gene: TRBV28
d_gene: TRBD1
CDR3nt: TGTGCCAGCAGTCCTAGGGGACAGGGTCTAACCGGGGAGCTGTTTTTT
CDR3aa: CASSPRGQGLTGELFF

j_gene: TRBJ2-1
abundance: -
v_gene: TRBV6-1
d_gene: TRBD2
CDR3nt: TGTGCCAGCAGTGGGTTGAGCGGGAGGGGTTCGCGTGAGCAGTTCTTC
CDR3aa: CASSGLSGRGSREQFF

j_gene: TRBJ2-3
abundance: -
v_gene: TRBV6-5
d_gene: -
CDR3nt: TGTGCCAGCACCGGACAGTTAGGGGATACGCAGTATTTT
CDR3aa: CASTGQLGDTQYF

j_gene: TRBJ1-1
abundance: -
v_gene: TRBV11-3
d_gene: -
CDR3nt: TGTGCCAGCAGCAGACAGATGAACACTGAAGCTTTCTTT
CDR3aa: CASSRQMNTEAFF

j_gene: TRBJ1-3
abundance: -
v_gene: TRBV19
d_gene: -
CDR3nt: TGTGCCAGTAGCACCATAACGACAGGTTACGGAAACACCATATATTTT
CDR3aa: CASSTITTGYGNTIYF

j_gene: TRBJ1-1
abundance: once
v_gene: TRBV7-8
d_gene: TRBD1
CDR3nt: TGTGCCAGCAGCTTGGGAACAGGGGGCCTCACTGAAGCTTTCTTT
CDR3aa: CASSLGTGGLTEAFF

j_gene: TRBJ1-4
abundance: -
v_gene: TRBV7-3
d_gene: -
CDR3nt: TGTGCCAGCAGGGCAAGCGCTAATGAAAAACTGTTTTTT
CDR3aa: CASRASANEKLFF

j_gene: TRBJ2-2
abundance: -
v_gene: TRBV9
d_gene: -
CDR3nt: TGTGCCAGCAGCGAAGTGACTGACACCGGGGAGCTGTTTTTT
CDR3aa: CASSEVTDTGELFF

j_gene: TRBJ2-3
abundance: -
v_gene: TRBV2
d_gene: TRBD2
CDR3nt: TGTGCCAGCAGTGAAGGACTAGCGCGAAGCACAGATACGCAGTATTTT
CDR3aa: CASSEGLARSTDTQYF

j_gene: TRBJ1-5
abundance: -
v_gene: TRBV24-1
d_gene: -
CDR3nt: TGTGCCACCAGTGATTTGTACGGTGTGTTTTCCAATCAGCCCCAGCATTTT
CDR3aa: CATSDLYGVFSNQPQHF

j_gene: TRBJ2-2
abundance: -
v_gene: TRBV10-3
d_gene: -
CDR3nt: TGTGCCATCAGTTTCCAGACAGGGAACACCGGGGAGCTGTTTTTT
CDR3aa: CAISFQTGNTGELFF

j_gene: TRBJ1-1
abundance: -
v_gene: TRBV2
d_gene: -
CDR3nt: TGTGCCAGCAGGGGGGGGATTCTGGCCACTGAAGCTTTCTTT
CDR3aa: CASRGGILATEAFF

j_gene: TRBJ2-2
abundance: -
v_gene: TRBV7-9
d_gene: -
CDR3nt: TGTGCCAGCAGCTTAGCGCTGGGCGTTCGGTTAACGAACACCGGGGAGCTGTTTTTT
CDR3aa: CASSLALGVRLTNTGELFF